The present entry profiles one T cell receptor (beta chain) with its context. This sample is part of a study of T cell changes during pregnancy in multiple sclerosis. V shed 6 bases, J shed 7 bases, and the junction held 8 bases outside the gene matches. CDR1 is MRHNA, CDR2 SNTAGT, per germline. The CDR3 sequence is 14 residues long. Assay: immunoSEQ multiplex PCR; the TCRdb copy retains only in-frame clones and omits some. The top ten clones hold less than 3.5% of a sample with 60,000 to 80,000 clones, approximately 91% of them seen once. This specimen consisted of peripheral blood, obtained before pregnancy. The genes are TRBV6-4 and TRBJ2-1; 8 nucleotides agree with TRBD2. This receptor was obtained from a female donor with multiple sclerosis, enrolled in a pregnancy study. CDR3 in DNA: TGTGCCAGCAGACTTCACGGGGGGGCTAATGAGCAGTTCTTC. Translated: CASRLHGGANEQFF.